This T cell receptor (beta chain) was obtained from a study of cytomegalovirus exposure and HLA in healthy donors. Germline CDR1 SQVTM, CDR2 ANQGSEA. V dropped 3 bases and J dropped 0; count of bases not matched to a gene: 3. This CDR3 has 15 residues. This PCR relied on a set of 60 Vbeta primers and 13 Jbeta primers. Assay: immunoSEQ multiplex PCR; the TCRdb copy retains only in-frame clones and omits some. The sample shows approximately 140,000 clones, almost 85% of them seen only once. The chain employs TRBV29-1 and TRBJ2-2, with 8 bases fitting TRBD1. The TCR comes from a man between 18 and 29 years old in good health and CMV-seropositive. Sequenced material: PBMCs. The CDR3 DNA reads TGCAGCGTTGATGCGACAGGGGCGAACACCGGGGAGCTGTTTTTT. This sequence encodes CSVDATGANTGELFF.